This paragraph covers one T cell receptor (beta chain) sequence. Its binding antigen is unknown. There are no base qualities to consult, and no much larger clone falls within one base. The data stem from a study of cytomegalovirus exposure and HLA in healthy donors (dated by TCRdb to between 2016 and 2019). In the study overall: An earlier analysis of approximately 640 of the donors reported about 250 Gb of sequence data and about 100 million unique TCR beta sequences from around 200 million T cells. A later analysis re-examined previously published TCR beta repertoires from about 700 donors and added high-resolution HLA genotyping to investigate patterns of TCR occurrence. All discovery cohort repertoires had been generated on a single sequencing platform. A later genetic analysis took genome-wide SNP genotypes for about three fifths of the roughly 670 donors and used that subset as a discovery cohort. Donor age, sex, ethnicity and CMV serostatus were compiled alongside the repertoire data. Rather than using new phenotypic data, the later analysis identified candidate immune exposures from TCR beta sequences and from how often those sequences occurred across donors. Roughly 300 gigabases of sequencing data and approximately 92 million unique TCR sequences made up an early release that covered nearly 650 HLA-typed donors. To predict cytomegalovirus infection status, the study combined high-throughput TCR immunosequencing, statistical association of individual TCRs with disease status, and machine learning. The study was designed to test whether signatures of past pathogen exposure could be identified by cataloging public T cell receptors. The T cell repertoires of 666 subjects were profiled by immunosequencing and related to cytomegalovirus serostatus. Typing coverage varied by locus: about 629-640 donors for A, B, C, DRB1 and DQB1; roughly 520 for DQA1; over 600 for DPA1; around 490 for DPB1. In an earlier analysis of 500 to 650 of the donors, high-throughput TCR beta sequencing was used to judge whether each TCR beta V gene segment behaved as functional or pseudogenic. Across approximately 400 genotyped donors of the cohort, an average of about 200,000 unique TCR beta nucleotide sequences per donor were sequenced, and roughly 20% of those sequences were non-productive. Besides the first cohort of around 670 subjects, a separate validation cohort made up of 120 different subjects was used. Of the roughly 390 genotyped donors, approximately 83% fell in the genetic ancestry cluster associated with self-reported Caucasian donors. HLA typing covered class I and class II loci at four-digit resolution. Four or five DR-DQ haplotypes were handled as single units for association and clustering because linkage in the cohort was strong.

The cohort consisted of some 730 healthy bone marrow donors. At the time of sampling, all cohort members were nominally healthy, though unrecorded immune exposures were likely present. The donor tested CMV seropositive and was one of the 289 seropositive cohort members. A peripheral blood sample was provided by each donor, and peripheral blood mononuclear cells were used for TCR beta sequencing. The Qiagen DNeasy Blood Extraction Kit was used to extract genomic DNA from the blood cell samples. Receptor amplification or capture employed the immunoSEQ multiplex PCR assay. For the multiplex PCR, a mixture combining 60 forward primers for TCR Vbeta segments and 13 reverse primers for TCR Jbeta segments was used. A multiplex PCR assay on genomic DNA amplified the CDR3 region of rearranged TCR beta genes. The Illumina HiSeq System was used to sequence the amplified TCR beta libraries as 87-base-pair reads. The published analysis was carried out like this. A later analysis tallied 80 million to 95 million unique TCR beta chains across the 700 or so repertoires, and approximately 12 million of those chains were shared by two or more donors. A nearest-neighbor algorithm error-corrected the raw reads and collapsed the reads into unique sequences, merging closely related sequences to remove PCR and sequencing errors. V, D and J gene segments were assigned by aligning CDR3 sequences to IMGT reference sequences. Each retained sequence needed at least a six-nucleotide match to both a V gene segment and a J gene segment. A rearrangement was called productive if the CDR3 had no stop codons and remained in frame with V and J, and every other rearrangement was called non-productive. Following IMGT convention, CDR3 was defined as the stretch from the second conserved V-encoded cysteine up to the conserved J-encoded phenylalanine. Sequences without an unambiguous match to a single V gene segment were excluded from the earlier analysis of over 500 of the donors. In an earlier analysis of approximately 560 of the donors, a V segment was called functional when productive rearrangements were above 56.7%, and segregating when the standard deviation between donors exceeded 5%. A statistical classification framework was built to diagnose cytomegalovirus status from the catalog of TCR beta chain sequences. In a later analysis, TCR nucleotide sequences were compared against IMGT/GENE-DB human TR gene sequences so that V and J genes could be assigned. Using the TCRdist pipeline, a later analysis assigned CDR3 sequences along with most-parsimonious VDJ recombination scenarios. A later analysis defined each TCR beta chain by its CDR3 amino acid sequence plus V-gene family, and excluded reads lacking a unique V-gene family. To address suspected cross-contamination and a sequencing artifact, a later analysis removed roughly 580 highly shared, low-generation-probability nucleotide sequences. In a later analysis, a clonal expansion index for each public chain was calculated from normalized within-repertoire ranks of inferred template counts. Generation probabilities in a later analysis came from a VDJ recombination model fitted to out-of-frame rearrangements, and those results were checked against IGoR. A later analysis scored TCR-TCR, TCR-HLA and TCR-CMV co-occurrence with hypergeometric tests, applying a repertoire-size bias correction to TCR pairs. In a later analysis, false discovery rates were estimated by permuting HLA or CMV assignments 20 times. A later analysis grouped co-occurring TCRs with DBSCAN, adding TCRdist sequence similarity when clustering within HLA-allele-positive subsets. For co-occurrence clustering, repertoires with fewer than 30,000 or more than 120,000 public chains were excluded, along with roughly 5 repertoires with anomalous nucleotide sharing. Drawn from immuneACCESS, this table holds only the in-frame rearrangements with V and J called that TCRdb kept. Clones are partly lost; checked studies trace under half to an unresolved V gene and leave the rest unexplained. D and trimming come from the DNA, and the V and J calls and clone size come from that table. The sample yields approximately 180,000 clones; 75% to 80% were counted once. Jointly, the top ten make up 5% to 8% of the sample.

What the research found in general, with its limitations: In a later genetic analysis, a missense DCLRE1C variant was associated with V-gene and J-gene trimming of TCR beta chains, and the association was replicated in an independent cohort. This cohort had only TCR beta chains sequenced, and the lack of alpha or paired-chain data limited which features could be detected. Because some donors lacked HLA typing at each locus, the association tests relied only on the typed subset. Most TCR sequences were observed very rarely across donors, whereas some public TCRs were present in many individuals. In a later analysis, HLA-associated TCR beta chains showed more clonal expansion and lower generation probabilities than non-associated chains that were equally common. A cluster of highly shared sequence variants was judged likely to represent a technical artifact of the sequencing pipeline. According to a later analysis, parvovirus B19, influenza, CMV and Epstein-Barr virus appeared linked to several top co-occurrence clusters. A later genetic analysis reported fewer N-insertions in productive TCRs among donors in an Asian-associated ancestry cluster than the roughly 640-donor mean. Strong co-occurrence of HLA alleles, especially DR and DQ, made assigning TCR associations to individual alleles difficult. In vitro tests confirmed that three of the cytomegalovirus-associated TCR beta chains recognize cytomegalovirus antigens. Broadly in line with IMGT annotations, most TCR beta V segments showed up in productive rearrangements about 87% or about 30% of the time in an earlier analysis of several hundred of the donors. Specific HLA alleles were associated with 15,000 to 20,000 TCR beta sequences at a false discovery rate of 0.05 in a later analysis. The earlier analysis of around 600 of the donors excluded about 16 rarely observed V segments, including chromosome 9 orphons, because counts were too low. A later analysis found that most CMV-associated TCR beta chains appeared HLA-restricted, with HLA associations seemingly driven largely by CMV exposure. The study listed over 150 TCR beta chains as associated with cytomegalovirus. The presence/absence analyses assumed that sequencing depth was roughly uniform across donors, and that assumption may not be true. In both the original and validation cohorts, the classifier was reported to diagnose cytomegalovirus status with high specificity and sensitivity. Correlated functional status among segregating V segments might reflect linkage disequilibrium, but an unknown experimental factor could not be ruled out. The authors suggested that the approach could potentially be extended to other disease states and immunological phenotypes. A later analysis found that TCR association rates varied across HLA loci, with DRB1 alleles showing the most associated TCRs and HLA-C alleles the fewest. CMV serostatus was the only immune exposure information available for the cohort. A further reported finding was that TCR beta sequences accurately predicted the HLA-A and HLA-B alleles for most subjects in the first cohort.

The sequenced sample was PBMCs. The clonotype comes from a middle-aged man in good health and CMV-seropositive.

The nucleotide sequence reads as follows: TGTGCCAGCAGTTTAAGAGGTCGAGAGACCCAGTACTTC. It codes for CASSLRGRETQYF. The sequence is built from TRBV27 and TRBJ2-5, with no reliable assignment of the D segment. The CDR3 covers 13 residues, taking in both the cysteine and the phenylalanine. Here the CDR3 DNA is all that survives: 39 bases in frame from base 1. Per the germline V gene (reference sequence), MNHEY is the CDR1 and SMNVEV is the CDR2. Cut back by 2 bases and 4 bases, the V and J ends lie 8 bases apart.